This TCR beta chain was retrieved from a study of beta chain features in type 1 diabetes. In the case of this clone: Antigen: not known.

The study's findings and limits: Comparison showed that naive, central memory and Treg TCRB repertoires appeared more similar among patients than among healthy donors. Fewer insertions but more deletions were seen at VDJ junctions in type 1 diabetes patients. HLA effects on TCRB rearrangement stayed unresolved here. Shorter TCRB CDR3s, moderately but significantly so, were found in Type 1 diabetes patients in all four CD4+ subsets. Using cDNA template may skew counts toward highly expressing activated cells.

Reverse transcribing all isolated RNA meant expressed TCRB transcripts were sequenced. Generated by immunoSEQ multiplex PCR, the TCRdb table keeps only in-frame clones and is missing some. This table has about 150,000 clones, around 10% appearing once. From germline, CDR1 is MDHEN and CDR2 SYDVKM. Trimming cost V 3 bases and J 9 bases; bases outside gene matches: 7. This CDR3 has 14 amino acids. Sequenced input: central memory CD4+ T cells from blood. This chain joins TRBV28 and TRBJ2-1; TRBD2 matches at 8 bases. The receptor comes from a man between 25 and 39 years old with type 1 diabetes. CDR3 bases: TGTGCCAGCAGTTTGGCCGGGACTAGAGTTGAGCAGTTCTTC. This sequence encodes CASSLAGTRVEQFF.